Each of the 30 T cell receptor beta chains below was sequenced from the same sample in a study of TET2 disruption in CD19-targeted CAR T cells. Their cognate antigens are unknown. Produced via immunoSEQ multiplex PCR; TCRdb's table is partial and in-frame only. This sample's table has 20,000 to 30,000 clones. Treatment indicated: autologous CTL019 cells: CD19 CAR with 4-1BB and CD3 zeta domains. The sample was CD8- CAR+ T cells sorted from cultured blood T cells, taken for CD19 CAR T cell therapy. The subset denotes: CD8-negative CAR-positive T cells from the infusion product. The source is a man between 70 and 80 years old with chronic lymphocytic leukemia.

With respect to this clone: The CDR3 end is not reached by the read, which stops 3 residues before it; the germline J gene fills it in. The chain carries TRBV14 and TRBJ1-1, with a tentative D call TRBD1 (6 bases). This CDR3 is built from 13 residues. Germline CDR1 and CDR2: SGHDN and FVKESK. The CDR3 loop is CASSRSDRTEAFF. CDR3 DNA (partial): TGTGCCAGCAGCCGGAGTGACAGGACCGAA.

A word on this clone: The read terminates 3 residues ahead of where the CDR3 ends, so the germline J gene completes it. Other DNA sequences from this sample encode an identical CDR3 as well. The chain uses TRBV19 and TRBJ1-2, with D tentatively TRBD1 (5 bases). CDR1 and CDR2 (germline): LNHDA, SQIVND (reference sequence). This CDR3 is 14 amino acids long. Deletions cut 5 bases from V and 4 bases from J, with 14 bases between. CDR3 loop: CASSAQGRGYGYTF. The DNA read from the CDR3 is TGTGCCAGTAGTGCCCAAGGTAGGGGCTATGGC. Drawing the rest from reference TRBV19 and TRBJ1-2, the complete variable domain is DGGITQSPKYLFRKEGQNVTLSCEQNLNHDAMYWYRQDPGQGLRLIYYSQIVNDFQKGDIAEGYSVSREKKESFPLTVTSAQKNPTAFYLCASSAQGRGYGYTFGSGTRLTVV.

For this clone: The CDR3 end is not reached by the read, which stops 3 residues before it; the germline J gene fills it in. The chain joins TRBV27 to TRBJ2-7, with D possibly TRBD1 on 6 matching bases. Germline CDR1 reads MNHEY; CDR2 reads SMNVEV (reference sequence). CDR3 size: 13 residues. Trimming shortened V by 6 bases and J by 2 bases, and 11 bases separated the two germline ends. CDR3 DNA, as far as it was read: TGTGCCAGCAGCTGGGACAAAGCCTACGAG. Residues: CASSWDKAYE. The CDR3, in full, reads CASSWDKAYEQYF.

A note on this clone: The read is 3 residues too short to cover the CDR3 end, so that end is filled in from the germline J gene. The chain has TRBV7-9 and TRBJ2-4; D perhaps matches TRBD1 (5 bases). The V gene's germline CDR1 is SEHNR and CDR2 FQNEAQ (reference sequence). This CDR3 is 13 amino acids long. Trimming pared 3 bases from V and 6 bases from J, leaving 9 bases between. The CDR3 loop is CASSLPTANIQYF. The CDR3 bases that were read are TGTGCCAGCAGCTTGCCGACAGCAAACATT.

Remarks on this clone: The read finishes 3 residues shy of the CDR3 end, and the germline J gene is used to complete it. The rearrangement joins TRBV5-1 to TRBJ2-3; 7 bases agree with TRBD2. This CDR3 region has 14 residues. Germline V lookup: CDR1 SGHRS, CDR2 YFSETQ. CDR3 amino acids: CASSVGLAAETQYF. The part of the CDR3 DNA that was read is TGCGCCAGCAGCGTGGGGCTAGCGGCGGAGACG.

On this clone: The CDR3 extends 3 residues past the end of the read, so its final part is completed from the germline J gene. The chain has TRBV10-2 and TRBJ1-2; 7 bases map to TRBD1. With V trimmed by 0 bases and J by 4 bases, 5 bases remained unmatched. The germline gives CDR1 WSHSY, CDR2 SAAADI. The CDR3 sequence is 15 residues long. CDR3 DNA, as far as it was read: TGCGCCAGCAGTGAGTCAGGGGGCGCGGGCTATGGC. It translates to CASSESGGAGYG. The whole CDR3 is CASSESGGAGYGYTF.

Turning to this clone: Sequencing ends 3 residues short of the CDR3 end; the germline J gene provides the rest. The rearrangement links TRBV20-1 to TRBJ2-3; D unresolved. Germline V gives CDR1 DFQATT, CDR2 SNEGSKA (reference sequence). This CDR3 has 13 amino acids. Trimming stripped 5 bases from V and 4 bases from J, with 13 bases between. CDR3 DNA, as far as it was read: TGCAGTGCTGGTGCCGGCGGATCAGATACG. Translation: CSAGAGGSDT. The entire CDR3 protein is CSAGAGGSDTQYF.

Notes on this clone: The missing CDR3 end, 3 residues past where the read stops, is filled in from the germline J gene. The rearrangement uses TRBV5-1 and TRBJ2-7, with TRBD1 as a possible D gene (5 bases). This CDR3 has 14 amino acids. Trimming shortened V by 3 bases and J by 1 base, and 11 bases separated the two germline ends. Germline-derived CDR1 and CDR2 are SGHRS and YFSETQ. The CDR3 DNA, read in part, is TGCGCCAGCAGCTCCGCGACAGATTCCTACGAG. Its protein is CASSSATDSYE. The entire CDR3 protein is CASSSATDSYEQYF.

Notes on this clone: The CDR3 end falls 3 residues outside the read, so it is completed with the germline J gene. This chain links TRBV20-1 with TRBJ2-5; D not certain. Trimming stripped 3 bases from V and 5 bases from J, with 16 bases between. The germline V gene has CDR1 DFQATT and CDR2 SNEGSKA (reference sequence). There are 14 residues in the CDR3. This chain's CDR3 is CSASDTSFGETQYF. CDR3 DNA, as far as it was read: TGCAGTGCTAGTGACACTTCCTTTGGGGAGACC.

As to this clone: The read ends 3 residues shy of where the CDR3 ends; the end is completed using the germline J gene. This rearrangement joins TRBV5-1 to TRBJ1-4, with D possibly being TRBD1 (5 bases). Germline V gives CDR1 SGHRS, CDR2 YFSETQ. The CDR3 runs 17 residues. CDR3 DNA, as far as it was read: TGCGCCAGCAGCTTGTCGGTGTCGAGCTCTGGGGCCAACGTA. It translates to CASSLSVSSSGANV. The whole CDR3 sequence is CASSLSVSSSGANVLFF.

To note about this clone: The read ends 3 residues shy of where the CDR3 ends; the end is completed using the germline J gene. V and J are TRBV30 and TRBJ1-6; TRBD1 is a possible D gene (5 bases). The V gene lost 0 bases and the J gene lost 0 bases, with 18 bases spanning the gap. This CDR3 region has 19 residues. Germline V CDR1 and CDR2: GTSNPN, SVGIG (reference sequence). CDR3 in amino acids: CAWSVPSRRGNSYNSPLHF. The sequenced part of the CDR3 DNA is TGTGCCTGGAGTGTCCCCTCCAGGAGGGGAAACTCCTATAATTCACCC. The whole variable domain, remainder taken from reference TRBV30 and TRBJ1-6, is SQTIHQWPATLVQPVGSPLSLECTVEGTSNPNLYWYRQAAGRGLQLLFYSVGIGQISSEVPQNLSASRPQDRQFILSSKKLLLSDSGFYLCAWSVPSRRGNSYNSPLHFGNGTRLTVT.

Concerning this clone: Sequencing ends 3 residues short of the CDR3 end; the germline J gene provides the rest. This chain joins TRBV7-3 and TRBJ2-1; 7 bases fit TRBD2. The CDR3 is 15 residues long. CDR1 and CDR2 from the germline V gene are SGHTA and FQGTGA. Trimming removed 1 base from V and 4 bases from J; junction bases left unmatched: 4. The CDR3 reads CASSLSRGGYNEQFF. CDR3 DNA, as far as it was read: TGTGCCAGCAGCTTAAGTCGCGGGGGTTACAATGAG.

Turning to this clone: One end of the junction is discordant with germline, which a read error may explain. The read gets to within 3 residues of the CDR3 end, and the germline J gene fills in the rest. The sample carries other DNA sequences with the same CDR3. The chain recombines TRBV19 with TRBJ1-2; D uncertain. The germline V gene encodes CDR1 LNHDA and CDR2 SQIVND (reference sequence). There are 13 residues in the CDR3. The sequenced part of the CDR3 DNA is TGTGCCAGTAGTATAGTACGGGGTGATGGT. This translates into CASSIVRGDG. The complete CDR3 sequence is CASSIVRGDGYTF.

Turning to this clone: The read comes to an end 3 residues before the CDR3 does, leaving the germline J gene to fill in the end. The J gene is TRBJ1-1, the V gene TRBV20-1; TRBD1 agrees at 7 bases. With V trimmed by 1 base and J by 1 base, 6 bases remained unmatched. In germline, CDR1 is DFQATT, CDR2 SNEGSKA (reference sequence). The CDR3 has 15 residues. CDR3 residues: CSARAQRQGNTEAFF. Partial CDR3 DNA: TGCAGTGCTAGAGCCCAGAGACAGGGGAACACTGAA.

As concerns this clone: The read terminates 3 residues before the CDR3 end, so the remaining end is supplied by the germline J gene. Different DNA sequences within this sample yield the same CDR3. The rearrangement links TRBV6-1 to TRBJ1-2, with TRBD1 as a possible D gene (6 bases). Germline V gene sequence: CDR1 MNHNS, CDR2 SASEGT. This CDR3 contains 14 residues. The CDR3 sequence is CASSESDSRRGYTF. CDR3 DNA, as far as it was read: TGTGCCAGCAGTGAATCGGACAGCAGACGAGGT.

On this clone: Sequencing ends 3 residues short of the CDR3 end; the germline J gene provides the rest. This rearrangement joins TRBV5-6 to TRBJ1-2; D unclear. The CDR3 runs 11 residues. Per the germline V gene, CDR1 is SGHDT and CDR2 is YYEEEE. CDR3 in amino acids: CASSLNNDYTF. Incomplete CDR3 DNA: TGTGCCAGCAGCTTAAACAATGAC.

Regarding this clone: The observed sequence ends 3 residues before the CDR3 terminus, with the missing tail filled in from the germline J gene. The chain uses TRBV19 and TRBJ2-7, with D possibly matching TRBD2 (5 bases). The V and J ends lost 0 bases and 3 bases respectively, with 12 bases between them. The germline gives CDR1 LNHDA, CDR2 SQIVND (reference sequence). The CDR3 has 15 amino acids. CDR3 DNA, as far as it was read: TGTGCCAGTAGTATAGATGCGGGCAATGTCTACGAG. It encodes CASSIDAGNVYE. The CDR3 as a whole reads CASSIDAGNVYEQYF.

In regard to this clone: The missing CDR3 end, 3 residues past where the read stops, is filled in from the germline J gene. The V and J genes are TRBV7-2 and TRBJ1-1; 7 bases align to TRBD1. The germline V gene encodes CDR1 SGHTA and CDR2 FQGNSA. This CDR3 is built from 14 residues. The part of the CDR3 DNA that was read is TGTGCCAGCAGCCCCTTATTCACAGGGGAAAAA. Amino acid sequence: CASSPLFTGEK. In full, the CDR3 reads CASSPLFTGEKAFF.

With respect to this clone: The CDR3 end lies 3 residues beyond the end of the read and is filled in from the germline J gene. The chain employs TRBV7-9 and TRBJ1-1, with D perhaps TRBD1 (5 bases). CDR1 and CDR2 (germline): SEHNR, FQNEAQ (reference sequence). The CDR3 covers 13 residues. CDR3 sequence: CASTTRDRNIAFF. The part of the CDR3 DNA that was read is TGTGCCAGCACCACAAGAGACAGAAACATT.

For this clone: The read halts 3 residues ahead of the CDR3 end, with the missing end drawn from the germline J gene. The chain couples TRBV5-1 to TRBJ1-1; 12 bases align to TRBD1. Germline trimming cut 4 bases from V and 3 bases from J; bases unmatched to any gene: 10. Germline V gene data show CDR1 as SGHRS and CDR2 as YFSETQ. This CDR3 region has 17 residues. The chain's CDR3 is CASSPGQGARLDTEAFF. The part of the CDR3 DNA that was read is TGCGCCAGCAGCCCGGGACAGGGGGCGCGGTTGGACACTGAA. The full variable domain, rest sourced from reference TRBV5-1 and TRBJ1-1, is KAGVTQTPRYLIKTRGQQVTLSCSPISGHRSVSWYQQTPGQGLQFLFEYFSETQRNKGNFPGRFSGRQFSNSRSEMNVSTLELGDSALYLCASSPGQGARLDTEAFFGQGTRLTVV.

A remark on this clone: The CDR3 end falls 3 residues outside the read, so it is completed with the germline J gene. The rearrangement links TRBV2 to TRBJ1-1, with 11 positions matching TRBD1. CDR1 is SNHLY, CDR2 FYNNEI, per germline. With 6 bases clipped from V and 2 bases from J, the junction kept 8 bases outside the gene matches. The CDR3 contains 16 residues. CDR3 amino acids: CASRTGTGGPNTEAFF. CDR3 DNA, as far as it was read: TGTGCCAGCAGAACCGGGACAGGGGGTCCTAACACTGAA.

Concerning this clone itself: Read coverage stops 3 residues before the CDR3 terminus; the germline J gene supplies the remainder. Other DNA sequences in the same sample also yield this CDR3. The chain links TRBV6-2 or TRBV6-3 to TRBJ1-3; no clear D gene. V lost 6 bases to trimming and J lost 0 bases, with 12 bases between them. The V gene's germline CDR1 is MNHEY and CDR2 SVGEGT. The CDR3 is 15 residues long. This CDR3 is CASSLTGSSGNTIYF. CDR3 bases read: TGTGCCAGCAGCCTCACCGGGTCCTCTGGAAACACC.

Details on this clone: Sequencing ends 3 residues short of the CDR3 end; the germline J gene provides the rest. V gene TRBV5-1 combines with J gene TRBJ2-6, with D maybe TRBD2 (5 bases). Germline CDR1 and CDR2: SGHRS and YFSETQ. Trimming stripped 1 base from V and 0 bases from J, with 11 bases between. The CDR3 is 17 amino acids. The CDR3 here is CASSLRTQSSGANVLTF. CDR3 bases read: TGCGCCAGCAGCTTGCGGACTCAAAGCTCTGGGGCCAACGTC.

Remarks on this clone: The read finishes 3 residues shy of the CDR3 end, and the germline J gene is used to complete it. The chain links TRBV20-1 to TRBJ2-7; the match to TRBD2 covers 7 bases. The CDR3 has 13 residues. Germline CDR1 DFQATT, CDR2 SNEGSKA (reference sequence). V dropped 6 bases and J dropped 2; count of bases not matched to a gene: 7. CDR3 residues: CSAAGVKTYEQYF. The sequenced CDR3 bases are TGCAGTGCCGCGGGGGTGAAGACCTACGAG.

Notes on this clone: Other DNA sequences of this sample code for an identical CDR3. The CDR3 is CASSLGAGGNYGYTF. The CDR3 DNA, read in part, is TGTGCCAGCAGCTTAGGGGCAGGCGGGAACTATGGC. This chain links TRBV11-2 with TRBJ1-2, with D unresolved. With the read ending 3 residues before the CDR3 end, the germline J gene is used to fill in that end. Germline CDR1 reads SGHAT; CDR2 reads FQNNGV. Trimming shortened V by 1 base and J by 2 bases, and 11 bases separated the two germline ends. This CDR3 region has 15 residues.

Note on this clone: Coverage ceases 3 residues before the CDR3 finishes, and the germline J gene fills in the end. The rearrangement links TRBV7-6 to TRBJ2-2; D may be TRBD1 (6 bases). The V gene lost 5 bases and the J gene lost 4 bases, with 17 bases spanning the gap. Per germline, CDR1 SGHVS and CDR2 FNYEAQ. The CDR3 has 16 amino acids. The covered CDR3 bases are TGTGCCAGCAGCCCTCAACAGGGAAGTAGCACCGGGGAG. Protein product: CASSPQQGSSTGE. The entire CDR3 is CASSPQQGSSTGELFF.

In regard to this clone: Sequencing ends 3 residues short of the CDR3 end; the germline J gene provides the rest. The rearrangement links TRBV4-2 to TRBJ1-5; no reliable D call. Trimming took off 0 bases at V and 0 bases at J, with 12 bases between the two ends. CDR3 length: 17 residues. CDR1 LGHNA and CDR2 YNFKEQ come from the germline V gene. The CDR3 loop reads CASSQDSSGYSNQPQHF. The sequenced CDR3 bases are TGTGCCAGCAGCCAAGATAGTTCGGGGTATAGCAATCAGCCC.

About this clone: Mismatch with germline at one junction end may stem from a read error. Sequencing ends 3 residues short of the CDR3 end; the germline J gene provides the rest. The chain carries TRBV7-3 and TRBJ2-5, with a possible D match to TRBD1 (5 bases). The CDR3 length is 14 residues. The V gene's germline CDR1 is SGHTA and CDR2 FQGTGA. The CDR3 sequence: CPSSRPGPRETQYF. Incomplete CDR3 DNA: TGTCCCAGCAGCCGGCCAGGGCCTCGGGAGACC.

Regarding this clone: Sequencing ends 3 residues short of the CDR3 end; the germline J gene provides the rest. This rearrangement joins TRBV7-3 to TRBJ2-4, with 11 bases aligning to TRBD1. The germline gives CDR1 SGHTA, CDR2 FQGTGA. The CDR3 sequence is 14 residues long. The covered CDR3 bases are TGTGCCAGCAGCCCAAGGGACAGGGGGGCCGGT. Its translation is CASSPRDRGAG. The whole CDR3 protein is CASSPRDRGAGQYF. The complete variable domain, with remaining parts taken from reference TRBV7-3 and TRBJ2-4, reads GAGVSQTPSNKVTEKGKYVELRCDPISGHTALYWYRQSLGQGPEFLIYFQGTGAADDSGLPNDRFFAVRPEGSVSTLKIQRTERGDSAVYLCASSPRDRGAGQYFGAGTRLSVL.

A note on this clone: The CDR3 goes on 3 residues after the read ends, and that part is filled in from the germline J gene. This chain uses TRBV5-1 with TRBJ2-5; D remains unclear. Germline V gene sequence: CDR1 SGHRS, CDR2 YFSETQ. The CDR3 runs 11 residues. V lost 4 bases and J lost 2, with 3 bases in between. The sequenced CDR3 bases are TGCGCCAGCAGCCTTCAAGAGACC. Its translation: CASSLQET. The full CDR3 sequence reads CASSLQETQYF.